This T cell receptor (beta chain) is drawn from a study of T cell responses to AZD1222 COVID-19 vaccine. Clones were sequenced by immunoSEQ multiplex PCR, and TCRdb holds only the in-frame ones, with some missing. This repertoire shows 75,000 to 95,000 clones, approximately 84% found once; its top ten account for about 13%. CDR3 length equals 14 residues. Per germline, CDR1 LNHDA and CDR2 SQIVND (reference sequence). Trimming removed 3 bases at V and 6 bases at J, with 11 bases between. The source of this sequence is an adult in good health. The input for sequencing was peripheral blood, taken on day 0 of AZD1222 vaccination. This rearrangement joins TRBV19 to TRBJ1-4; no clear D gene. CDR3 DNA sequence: TGTGCCAGTAGTATCTCAGGCCTCTATGAAAAACTGTTTTTT. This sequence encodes CASSISGLYEKLFF. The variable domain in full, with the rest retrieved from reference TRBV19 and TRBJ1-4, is DGGITQSPKYLFRKEGQNVTLSCEQNLNHDAMYWYRQDPGQGLRLIYYSQIVNDFQKGDIAEGYSVSREKKESFPLTVTSAQKNPTAFYLCASSISGLYEKLFFGSGTQLSVL.